This T cell receptor (beta chain) was sequenced in a study of T-cell reconstitution after alpha-beta-depleted transplantation in children (dated by TCRdb to 2016 to 2018). Regarding the complete study: Using TCR repertoire profiling, the study quantitatively followed how T-cell immune reconstitution unfolded in children after TCRalphabeta/CD19-depleted allogeneic hematopoietic cell transplantation.

Including the terminal cysteine and phenylalanine, the CDR3 comprises 14 residues. The read is trimmed to its CDR3 DNA, 42 bases read in frame from base 1. V has 7 bases trimmed and J has 0 bases trimmed; junction bases matching no gene number 3. To prepare the library, PCR was applied. Sequencing was carried out with an Illumina HiSeq 2500. TCR library preparation used molecular barcoding, with unique molecular identifiers applied to normalize quantification of the TCRbeta repertoire. TCRdb reworked the public reads: Q25 trimming with fastp, MiXCR clone assembly, productive beta chains retained. When rows share a CDR3 protein, they turn into one entry using the most common DNA and genes. This sample is represented by some 200,000 distinct CDR3 sequences; 13% to 15% of them were singletons. The top ten hold around 14% of the sample. This clonotype was counted many times. This receptor's antigen is unknown. No quality values exist for individual bases; no much larger clone is one base distant.

The source material was PBMCs from the stem cell graft donor, sampled from the stem cell graft. The sequence joins TRBV12-3 or TRBV12-4 to TRBJ2-3; the central 8 bases match TRBD2. This receptor was identified in a human donor who donated a stem cell graft to a child with acute lymphoblastic leukemia. The sequenced DNA: TGTGCCAGCACCTCTAGCGGGAGCACAGATACGCAGTATTTT. It specifies CASTSSGSTDTQYF.